This is a list of T cell receptor beta chains from one sample in a study of regulatory and conventional T cells in RAG deficiency. The protocol was immunoSEQ multiplex PCR, while the TCRdb copy is restricted to in-frame clones and leaves out a portion. The sample consists of approximately 35,000 clones, about 80% of them appearing once. Another study also made use of these data, one on regulatory T cells.

The sample taken for sequencing was CD4+ effector T cells sorted from blood. All receptors come from a human donor in good health. CDR3s include the opening cysteine and the closing phenylalanine or tryptophan. The order of the fields is V gene, J gene, D gene, clone size, CDR3 protein, CDR3 DNA. The D gene is left open where the match is weak. The size of a clone is reported for some rows only, either as once, few or many, or as a class for expanded clones.

>TRBV7-8|TRBJ1-5|.|.
CASSLDSYSNQPQHF
TGTGCCAGCAGCCTGGACAGTTATAGCAATCAGCCCCAGCATTTT
>TRBV6-5|TRBJ1-1|.|.
CASSYSLGVGAFF
TGTGCCAGCAGTTACTCGTTAGGGGTGGGTGCTTTCTTT
>TRBV10-3|TRBJ2-7|TRBD2|.
CATTSGGAGEQYF
TGTGCCACCACGAGCGGGGGGGCTGGGGAGCAGTACTTC
>TRBV19|TRBJ2-6|.|.
CASSITGSANVLTF
TGTGCCAGTAGTATCACGGGTTCGGCCAACGTCCTGACTTTC
>TRBV19|TRBJ2-3|TRBD2|.
CASSITASGGATQYF
TGTGCCAGTAGTATAACGGCTAGCGGGGGGGCCACGCAGTATTTT
>TRBV4-1|TRBJ1-5|.|.
CASSQDRGVGNQPQHF
TGCGCCAGCAGCCAAGACCGGGGTGTGGGCAATCAGCCCCAGCATTTT
>TRBV1|TRBJ2-7|.|.
CTSWEGSAGEQYF
TGCACCAGCTGGGAGGGGTCCGCCGGCGAGCAGTACTTC
>TRBV5-6|TRBJ2-7|TRBD1|.
CASSSDRAYEQYF
TGTGCCAGCAGCTCGGACAGGGCCTACGAGCAGTACTTC
>TRBV19|TRBJ1-2|.|.
CASSIMGYGYTF
TGTGCCAGTAGTATTATGGGCTATGGCTACACCTTC
>TRBV18|TRBJ1-6|.|.
CASSPNPYNSPLHF
TGTGCCAGCTCGCCCAACCCCTATAATTCACCCCTCCACTTT
>TRBV5-1|TRBJ2-7|.|.
CASSPRTVSEQYF
TGCGCCAGCAGCCCAAGGACAGTTTCCGAGCAGTACTTC
>TRBV19|TRBJ2-1|TRBD1|.
CASSIMGQGVNEQFF
TGTGCCAGTAGTATAATGGGACAGGGGGTCAATGAGCAGTTCTTC
>TRBV30|TRBJ2-5|.|.
CAWSVRNRETQYF
TGTGCCTGGAGTGTAAGAAACAGAGAGACCCAGTACTTC
>TRBV9|TRBJ1-4|.|.
CASSPRGGALANEKLFF
TGTGCCAGCAGCCCCCGGGGGGGGGCGCTTGCTAATGAAAAACTGTTTTTT
>TRBV6-6|TRBJ1-2|TRBD1|few
CASSQSSQGGGGYTF
TGTGCCAGCAGTCAATCCAGCCAGGGGGGAGGGGGCTACACCTTC
>TRBV29-1|TRBJ1-5|.|.
CSVEDGDQPQHF
TGCAGCGTTGAAGATGGGGATCAGCCCCAGCATTTT
>TRBV5-6|TRBJ2-1|TRBD1|.
CASSSGNRGRAYNEQFF
TGTGCCAGCAGCTCTGGAAACAGGGGTAGGGCCTACAATGAGCAGTTCTTC
>TRBV20-1|TRBJ2-7|.|.
CSGGTAYEQYF
TGCAGTGGTGGTACGGCCTACGAGCAGTACTTC
>TRBV2|TRBJ1-1|.|.
CASSVQGSTEAFF
TGTGCCAGCAGTGTTCAGGGATCCACTGAAGCTTTCTTT
>TRBV12-5|TRBJ1-6|TRBD1|.
CASGLVKGQANNSPLHF
TGTGCTAGTGGTTTGGTAAAGGGACAGGCCAATAATTCACCCCTCCACTTT
>TRBV7-9|TRBJ2-2|.|.
CASSLGTRSANTGELFF
TGTGCCAGCAGCTTGGGGACACGCTCAGCGAACACCGGGGAGCTGTTTTTT
>TRBV5-1|TRBJ2-7|TRBD1|.
CASSRQGNYEQYF
TGCGCCAGCAGCCGACAGGGAAATTACGAGCAGTACTTC
>TRBV19|TRBJ1-5|.|.
CASSIKTVGQPQHF
TGTGCCAGTAGTATAAAGACAGTTGGTCAGCCCCAGCATTTT
>TRBV19|TRBJ2-5|.|.
CASSIQETQYF
TGTGCCAGTAGTATTCAAGAGACCCAGTACTTC
>TRBV29-1|TRBJ2-5|.|.
CSVVFVRGAKETQYF
TGCAGCGTTGTCTTCGTCAGGGGGGCGAAGGAGACCCAGTACTTC
>TRBV28|TRBJ1-4|.|.
CASSSLGVGLSNEKLFF
TGTGCCAGCAGTTCACTGGGAGTGGGCTTGTCTAATGAAAAACTGTTTTTT
>TRBV4-1|TRBJ1-6|TRBD1|.
CASSQRTGSNSPLHF
TGCGCCAGCAGCCAGCGGACAGGGTCCAATTCACCCCTCCACTTT
>TRBV4-1|TRBJ1-2|.|few
CASSQATTENYGYTF
TGCGCCAGCAGCCAAGCTACAACAGAGAACTATGGCTACACCTTC
>TRBV6-1|TRBJ1-5|.|.
CASSVDPGNQPQHF
TGTGCCAGCAGCGTCGACCCTGGCAATCAGCCCCAGCATTTT
>TRBV18|TRBJ1-3|.|.
CASSGSSGNTIYF
TGTGCCAGCTCGGGAAGCTCTGGAAACACCATATATTTT
>TRBV14|TRBJ1-1|.|once
CASSRGTMNTEAFF
TGTGCCAGCAGCCGAGGGACGATGAACACTGAAGCTTTCTTT
>TRBV4-2|TRBJ2-7|.|.
CASSQGWGTHEQYF
TGTGCCAGCAGCCAAGGCTGGGGGACCCACGAGCAGTACTTC
>TRBV6-1|TRBJ1-2|TRBD1|.
CASSEVGQGSGYTF
TGTGCCAGCAGTGAAGTGGGACAGGGGAGTGGCTACACCTTC
>TRBV18|TRBJ1-5|TRBD1|.
CASSYTGQGAQPQHF
TGTGCCAGCTCATATACGGGACAGGGGGCCCAGCCCCAGCATTTT
>TRBV29-1|TRBJ1-2|.|.
CSVERGVNYGYTF
TGCAGCGTAGAAAGGGGTGTTAACTATGGCTACACCTTC
>TRBV19|TRBJ1-1|TRBD1|.
CASSIKGQYTEAFF
TGTGCCAGTAGTATAAAGGGACAGTACACTGAAGCTTTCTTT
>TRBV28|TRBJ2-5|.|.
CASSLQQVAETQYF
TGTGCCAGCAGTTTACAACAGGTTGCGGAGACCCAGTACTTC
>TRBV4-2|TRBJ2-5|TRBD2|.
CASSQEIAGGETQYF
TGTGCCAGCAGCCAAGAAATAGCGGGAGGAGAGACCCAGTACTTC
>TRBV7-3|TRBJ2-6|TRBD1|.
CASGLGQGGTANVLTF
TGTGCCAGCGGCCTGGGACAGGGCGGCACGGCCAACGTCCTGACTTTC
>TRBV7-2|TRBJ1-1|TRBD1|.
CASSFTTGGITEAFF
TGTGCCAGCAGTTTTACCACAGGGGGCATCACTGAAGCTTTCTTT
>TRBV6-4|TRBJ1-1|.|.
CASSLRGTSTEAFF
TGTGCCAGCAGTTTGAGGGGGACATCCACTGAAGCTTTCTTT
>TRBV21-1|TRBJ2-1|.|few
CASPNLWGSYNEQFF
TGTGCCAGCCCCAACCTCTGGGGCTCCTACAATGAGCAGTTCTTC
>TRBV7-2|TRBJ1-6|TRBD1|few
CASSYNRGLNSPLHF
TGTGCCAGCAGCTATAACAGGGGGCTGAACTCACCCCTCCACTTT
>TRBV5-4|TRBJ1-6|.|.
CASSIMNSHNSPLHF
TGTGCCAGCTCTATTATGAATTCTCATAATTCACCCCTCCACTTT
>TRBV30|TRBJ2-1|.|.
CAWSVSSVNEQFF
TGTGCCTGGAGTGTGTCTAGCGTAAATGAGCAGTTCTTC
>TRBV5-1|TRBJ1-1|TRBD1|.
CASRGGVNTEAFF
TGCGCCAGCAGAGGGGGCGTGAACACTGAAGCTTTCTTT
>TRBV7-2|TRBJ2-7|.|.
CASSLSGGEQYF
TGTGCCAGCAGCTTGAGCGGTGGCGAGCAGTACTTC
>TRBV7-9|TRBJ2-3|.|.
CASSLMTLDTQYF
TGTGCCAGCAGCTTGATGACTTTGGATACGCAGTATTTT
>TRBV7-3|TRBJ2-1|TRBD1|.
CASSLYPGGQGAGEQFF
TGTGCCAGCAGCTTATATCCCGGGGGACAGGGGGCTGGTGAGCAGTTCTTC
>TRBV5-5|TRBJ2-7|.|once
CASSWATNSYEQYF
TGTGCCAGCAGCTGGGCAACGAACTCCTACGAGCAGTACTTC
>TRBV9|TRBJ1-1|.|few
CASSVDSHLPPEAFF
TGTGCCAGCAGCGTAGACAGCCATTTACCCCCTGAAGCTTTCTTT
>TRBV5-6|TRBJ2-7|.|.
CASTSGLTLSYEQYF
TGTGCCAGCACCTCGGGACTGACGCTTTCCTACGAGCAGTACTTC
>TRBV10-3|TRBJ1-1|.|.
CAISGQKGKYDF
TGTGCCATCAGTGGTCAGAAGGGGAAATACGACTTT
>TRBV5-1|TRBJ1-4|TRBD1|.
CASSLQGSVGEKLFF
TGCGCCAGCAGCTTACAGGGGAGTGTAGGAGAAAAACTGTTTTTT